This T cell receptor (beta chain) appears in the sequencing data of a study of monozygotic twins with inflammatory bowel disease. Study conclusions and caveats: Those with IBD had lower TCRbeta diversity (inverse Simpson) than their healthy co-twins did. Clonotypes shared with others were fewer in IBD patients than in healthy twins, especially with disease activity. Repertoire similarity did not differ between concordant and discordant twins, possibly owing to limited power.

As to this clonotype: Antigen unknown.

From 3,500 to 4,000 ng of total RNA, each TCR library was prepared. TCRdb reworked the 5' RACE reads into one entry per CDR3 protein, no DNA. Its listing shows some 190,000 distinct CDR3 sequences. Germline V gene sequence: CDR1 SGHRS, CDR2 YFSETQ. The CDR3 extends over 16 amino acids. The chain couples TRBV5-1 to TRBJ2-3; TCRdb's assignment of TRBD2 cannot be checked, as there is no DNA. Sequencing was carried out using blood. The source of this sequence is a human donor with ulcerative colitis or Crohn's disease, or a healthy co-twin of an affected twin (not recorded which). The CDR3 loop is CASSSGGASGRDTQYF.